The present TCR beta chain was sequenced within a study of cytomegalovirus exposure and HLA in healthy donors. The PCR made use of 60 Vbeta and 13 Jbeta primers. Clones were read by immunoSEQ multiplex PCR, and TCRdb kept only the in-frame ones, dropping some. Here the sample spans around 250,000 clones, 80% to 85% being singletons. Germline V gives CDR1 SGHVS, CDR2 FQNEAQ. V was shortened by 3 bases and J by 4 bases, with 9 bases between the two germline ends. The CDR3 covers 13 residues. Whole-study results and caveats: Common viral pathogens seemed to be connected with several of the most significant clusters, according to a later analysis.

A note on this clone: What it recognizes is unknown.

This clonotype was sampled from a woman aged 60-70 years in good health and CMV-seropositive. The sample was PBMCs. This chain links TRBV7-8 with TRBJ1-1; D perhaps matches TRBD1 (6 bases). The CDR3, as DNA: TGTGCCAGCAGCTTTCAGGGGCCCACTGAAGCTTTCTTT. Protein product: CASSFQGPTEAFF.